These 9 T cell receptor beta chains were sequenced from one sample in a study of cytomegalovirus exposure and HLA in healthy donors. PCR was performed using 60 Vbeta and 13 Jbeta primers. Libraries were prepared by immunoSEQ multiplex PCR; TCRdb keeps only in-frame clonotypes and omits some of them. This table holds over 100,000 clones, 77% found once. The sequencing input was PBMCs. The receptor source for this set is a man aged 40-50 years in good health and CMV-seropositive.

The chain recombines TRBV6-1 with TRBJ2-1, with TRBD1 matching over 9 bases. Germline loops: CDR1 MNHNS, CDR2 SASEGT. This CDR3 has 14 residues. V lost 0 bases, J lost 7 bases, and 1 base stayed unmatched. In nucleotides, the CDR3 is TGTGCCAGCAGTGAAGCGACAGGGGGAAATGAGCAGTTCTTC. Translated: CASSEATGGNEQFF.

This clone was seen more than once but under ten times. The chain links TRBV6-1 to TRBJ1-5; D uncertain. Trimming left V 3 bases short and J 5 bases short, with 11 bases between. The CDR3 length is 14 residues. The germline gives CDR1 MNHNS, CDR2 SASEGT. The CDR3 loop is CASSDREGHQPQHF. In DNA, the CDR3 is TGTGCCAGCAGTGACCGGGAGGGCCATCAGCCCCAGCATTTT.

This CDR3 is CASSRLAGGQKETQYF. The CDR3 DNA is TGTGCCAGCAGTAGACTAGCGGGGGGCCAGAAGGAGACCCAGTACTTC. The rearrangement uses TRBV2 and TRBJ2-5; TRBD2 matches 13 bases. The CDR3 totals 16 residues. The ends lost 5 bases at V and 5 bases at J; junction bases unmatched: 8. CDR1 SNHLY and CDR2 FYNNEI come from the germline V gene.

The V call is TRBV27, the J call TRBJ1-4, with a tentative D call TRBD1 (6 bases). Trimming left V 4 bases short and J 7 bases short, with 13 bases between. Germline V gene lookup returns CDR1 MNHEY and CDR2 SMNVEV (reference sequence). The CDR3 covers 14 residues. This CDR3 is CASSSSRGPEKLFF. The CDR3 DNA is TGTGCCAGCAGTTCCAGCAGGGGCCCTGAAAAACTGTTTTTT.

V usage is TRBV6-1 and J usage is TRBJ1-2, with 8 bases fitting TRBD1. CDR1 and CDR2 (germline): MNHNS, SASEGT. Trimming removed 4 bases from V and 4 bases from J; junction bases left unmatched: 17. The CDR3 totals 18 residues. CDR3 region: CASSATGDRDRRGYGYTF. The CDR3 region has the DNA TGTGCCAGCAGTGCAACGGGCGATAGGGACAGGAGGGGCTATGGCTACACCTTC.

This chain links TRBV4-1 with TRBJ2-7, with 9 bases matching TRBD1. The CDR3 is made up of 16 amino acids. Germline assignment: CDR1 MGHRA and CDR2 YSYEKL. The J segment lost 5 bases and the V segment lost 3 bases, leaving 11 bases of the junction unmatched. CDR3 sequence: CASSHTLDRGLHEQYF. In nucleotides, the CDR3 is TGCGCCAGCAGCCATACCCTGGACAGGGGACTCCACGAGCAGTACTTC.

The chain's CDR3 is CASSLRTAGNSPLHF. CDR3 nucleotides: TGTGCCAGCAGCCTACGGACGGCGGGTAATTCACCCCTCCACTTT. This sequence joins TRBV28 and TRBJ1-6; D is unclear. V lost 6 bases and J lost 6, with 15 bases in between. The CDR3 runs 15 residues. CDR1 is MDHEN, CDR2 SYDVKM, per germline.

The chain recombines TRBV19 with TRBJ2-7, with TRBD2 matching 9 bases. The CDR3 is 17 amino acids. V was clipped by 4 bases and J by 0 bases; unmatched bases: 10. The V gene's germline CDR1 is LNHDA and CDR2 SQIVND (reference sequence). The CDR3 sequence is CASSKERSGGNSYEQYF. CDR3 nucleotide sequence: TGTGCCAGTAGTAAGGAGAGAAGCGGGGGGAACTCCTACGAGCAGTACTTC.

The chain is built from TRBV6-6 and TRBJ2-7; maybe TRBD2 (6 bases). Germline values: CDR1 MNHNY, CDR2 SVGAGI (reference sequence). V was pared by 10 bases and J by 0 bases, with 16 bases between. The CDR3 is 14 amino acids. CDR3 region: CATLGLEGSYEQYF. The CDR3 region has the DNA TGTGCCACCTTGGGGCTGGAGGGCTCCTACGAGCAGTACTTC.